Presented here are 5 T cell receptor beta chains from one specimen sequenced in a study of CD4 T cells in relation to SARS-CoV-2 and coronaviruses. Profiled with immunoSEQ multiplex PCR; TCRdb holds only in-frame clones, not every one. The profile covers around 25,000 clones, with 78% appearing a single time and about 14% taken by the ten largest. These receptors have no identified antigens. Before the COVID-19 pandemic, during about 2010-2019, CD4+ T cells were taken from unexposed donors. The cells were cultured for over eight days before CD4+ T cells were isolated. What was sequenced was CD4+ T cells from PBMCs, cultured in vitro. The receptor set was obtained from a human donor in good health.

The V gene is TRBV28, the J gene TRBJ1-2; 9 nucleotides match TRBD1. J gave up 4 bases and V 3 bases, and 3 bases lay outside the gene matches. Germline V gives CDR1 MDHEN, CDR2 SYDVKM. The CDR3 consists of 14 residues. The CDR3 nucleotides read TGTGCCAGCAGTTTTCAGACAGGGGGCTATGGCTACACCTTC. Amino acids: CASSFQTGGYGYTF.

This sequence joins TRBV5-5 and TRBJ2-1; weak D call: TRBD1 (7 bases). The CDR3 sequence is 17 residues long. Trimming shortened V by 0 bases and J by 0 bases, and 13 bases separated the two germline ends. Germline V gene lookup returns CDR1 SGHKS and CDR2 YYEKEE (reference sequence). CDR3 DNA: TGTGCCAGCAGCTTGGCCGCGGGACAGATCTCCTACAATGAGCAGTTCTTC. Its protein product is CASSLAAGQISYNEQFF.

The chain recombines TRBV21-1 with TRBJ1-5; the table names TRBD1, a call not compared with the DNA. TRBV21-1 is assigned pseudogene status. This CDR3 contains 17 residues. The CDR3 DNA follows: TGTGCCAGCAGCAAAAAAAACAGGACAGGGTGCAATCAGCCCCAGCATTTT. Translating it yields CASSKKNRTGCNQPQHF.

This clone was observed once. This chain links TRBV7-2 with TRBJ2-3; no firm D call. There are 13 residues in the CDR3. V lost 5 bases and J lost 3, with 9 bases in between. The germline V gene encodes CDR1 SGHTA and CDR2 FQGNSA. The CDR3 DNA follows: TGTGCCAGCAGCCTCTGGAGTACAGATACGCAGTATTTT. Amino acid sequence: CASSLWSTDTQYF.

The genes are TRBV5-1 and TRBJ2-3, with D possibly being TRBD2 (6 bases). The V gene's germline CDR1 is SGHRS and CDR2 YFSETQ. CDR3 length equals 15 residues. The V end was cut by 1 base, the J end by 5 bases, with 14 bases between. The CDR3, as DNA: TGCGCCAGCAGCTTGCAGGGACTTCCACAAGATACGCAGTATTTT. It translates to CASSLQGLPQDTQYF.